These T cell receptor beta chains were read from a single sample in a study of blood T cell repertoires in COVID-19. The table came from immunoSEQ multiplex PCR; TCRdb's copy has only in-frame clones and leaves some out. The sample consists of almost 400,000 clones, around nine tenths of them appearing once. Specimen: PBMCs or T cells enriched from blood (not recorded which). These receptors all come from a woman younger than 45 with acute COVID-19. The CDR3 runs from the conserved cysteine through the conserved F or W. The D gene is left open where the match is weak. Clone size, where shown, is once, few, many, or a class for clones that have expanded.

V	D	J	size	DNA	CDR3
TRBV5-5	TRBD2	TRBJ2-5	once	TGTGCCAGCAGCTTGGCCGGACTAGCCCGAGAGACCCAGTACTTC	CASSLAGLARETQYF
TRBV6-1	TRBD2	TRBJ2-2	-	TGTGCCAGCAGTGGTCGGACTAGCGGGGGGGCCTTGAACACCGGGGAGCTGTTTTTT	CASSGRTSGGALNTGELFF
TRBV5-7	-	TRBJ1-3	-	TGTGCCAGCAGGTTAACCGCGCACTCTGGAAACACCATATATTTT	CASRLTAHSGNTIYF
TRBV30	-	TRBJ1-5	-	TGTGCCTGGAGTCCCACAGGCCTCAATCAGCCCCAGCATTTT	CAWSPTGLNQPQHF
TRBV27	-	TRBJ1-1	-	TGTGCCAGCAGTCCCCTTCGGAGCACTGAAGCTTTCTTT	CASSPLRSTEAFF
TRBV2	-	TRBJ2-7	-	TGTGCCAGCAGTGGGATGGGGGCCCTCGACGAGCAGTACTTC	CASSGMGALDEQYF
TRBV7-3	TRBD2	TRBJ2-1	-	TGTGCCAGCAGCATCGGACTAGCGGGGGGACACAATGAGCAGTTCTTC	CASSIGLAGGHNEQFF
TRBV19	-	TRBJ1-5	-	TGTGCCAGTAGTATCCTTAGAGCAGGGAGCAATCAGCCCCAGCATTTT	CASSILRAGSNQPQHF
TRBV18	-	TRBJ1-2	-	TGTGCCAGCTCGGTGACAGGCAAATATGGCTACACCTTC	CASSVTGKYGYTF
TRBV10-2	TRBD1	TRBJ2-1	-	TGCGCCAGCCACCCCGGGACAGCGTCCTACAATGAGCAGTTCTTC	CASHPGTASYNEQFF
TRBV6-5	-	TRBJ2-5	-	TGTGCCAGCAGAGGCGGGGGCTGGGGAGAGACCCAGTACTTC	CASRGGGWGETQYF
TRBV30	-	TRBJ1-2	-	TGTGCCTGGAGTGTGACGGGGGGATTTGGCTACACCTTC	CAWSVTGGFGYTF
TRBV5-1	-	TRBJ2-3	-	TGCGCCAGCAGCTTGTTGGGACTTGGCACAGATACGCAGTATTTT	CASSLLGLGTDTQYF
TRBV25-1	TRBD2	TRBJ2-1	few	TGTGCCAGCAGTTCTAGCGGGGGGCGCTACAATGAGCAGTTCTTC	CASSSSGGRYNEQFF
TRBV5-6	TRBD1	TRBJ1-6	-	TGTGCCAGCAGCTTGGCCACAGGGGGCAGACCCCTCCACTTT	CASSLATGGRPLHF
TRBV24-1	TRBD1	TRBJ2-5	-	TGTGCCACCAGTGACCTGGGACAGGGGGAGACCCAGTACTTC	CATSDLGQGETQYF
TRBV7-9	-	TRBJ2-3	-	TGTGCCAGCAGCTCGGGGGAGGGACAAAGCACAGATACGCAGTATTTT	CASSSGEGQSTDTQYF
TRBV3-1/TRBV3-2	TRBD2	TRBJ2-7	few	TGTGCCAGCAGCCAAACCGGGACTAGCGGGTTATACGAGCAGTACTTC	CASSQTGTSGLYEQYF
TRBV30	TRBD1	TRBJ1-2	-	TGTGCCTGGAGTGTAGAGGACAGGGAGGATGGCTACACCTTC	CAWSVEDREDGYTF
TRBV9	TRBD1	TRBJ2-2	-	TGTGCCAGCAGCGGAGGGGGCCCAGGCACCGGGGAGCTGTTTTTT	CASSGGGPGTGELFF
TRBV6-5	-	TRBJ1-2	-	TGTGCCAGCAGTTCCTCTCTAGCCCAATCATATGGCTACACCTTC	CASSSSLAQSYGYTF
TRBV2	TRBD1	TRBJ1-3	-	TGTGCCAGCAGTTACCCGACAGGGGGGGGAAACACCATATATTTT	CASSYPTGGGNTIYF
TRBV3-1/TRBV3-2	TRBD1	TRBJ1-4	-	TGTGCCAGCAGCCACCAGACAGGGGGCCCGGCTAATGAAAAACTGTTTTTT	CASSHQTGGPANEKLFF
TRBV15	-	TRBJ1-3	once	TGTGCCACCAGCAGAGTAAACAGGGCTCCTGGAAACACCATATATTTT	CATSRVNRAPGNTIYF
TRBV19	TRBD1	TRBJ1-1	-	TGTGCCAGTAGTCTAATCCCGGGACAGGGAATGGGGAACACTGAAGCTTTCTTT	CASSLIPGQGMGNTEAFF
TRBV2	TRBD1	TRBJ2-1	-	TGTGCCAGCAGTGAAGGGACAGGGGTGCGTGAGCAGTTCTTC	CASSEGTGVREQFF
TRBV9	TRBD1	TRBJ1-3	-	TGTGCCAGCAGCGTAGACAGGGGGCGATCTGGAAACACCATATATTTT	CASSVDRGRSGNTIYF
TRBV24-1	TRBD2	TRBJ2-5	-	TGTGCCACCAGTGATTTTGCGGGGGGGGGTACGTCCCAAGAGACCCAGTACTTC	CATSDFAGGGTSQETQYF
TRBV5-1	TRBD1	TRBJ2-7	-	TGCGCCAGCAGCTTTACAGGGGGAGGAATTTACGAGCAGTACTTC	CASSFTGGGIYEQYF
TRBV25-1	-	TRBJ2-7	-	TGTGCCAGCAGTGACAGTTACGAGCAGTACTTC	CASSDSYEQYF
TRBV5-8	-	TRBJ2-3	-	TGTGCCAGCAGCTTGACGCTCAGTCCCAGAGATACGCAGTATTTT	CASSLTLSPRDTQYF
TRBV6-5	TRBD1	TRBJ2-7	-	TGTGCCAGCAGTCGGGACAGTTTTTCCTACGAGCAGTACTTC	CASSRDSFSYEQYF